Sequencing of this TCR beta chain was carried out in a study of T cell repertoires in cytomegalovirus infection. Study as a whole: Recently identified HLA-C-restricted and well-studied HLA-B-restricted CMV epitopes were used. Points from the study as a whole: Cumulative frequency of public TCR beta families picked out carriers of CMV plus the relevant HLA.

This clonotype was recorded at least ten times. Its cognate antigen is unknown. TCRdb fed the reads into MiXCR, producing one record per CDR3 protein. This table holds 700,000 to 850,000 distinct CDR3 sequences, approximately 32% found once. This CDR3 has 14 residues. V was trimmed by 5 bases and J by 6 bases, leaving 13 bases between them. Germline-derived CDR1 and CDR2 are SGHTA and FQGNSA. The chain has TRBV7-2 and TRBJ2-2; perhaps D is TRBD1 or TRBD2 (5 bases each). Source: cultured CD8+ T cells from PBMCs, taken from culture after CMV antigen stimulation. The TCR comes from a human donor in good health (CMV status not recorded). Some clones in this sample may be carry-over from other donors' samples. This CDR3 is CASSLMGVAGELFF. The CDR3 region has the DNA TGTGCCAGCAGCCTTATGGGGGTTGCCGGGGAGCTGTTTTTT.